The 32 T cell receptor beta chains below all came from one sample that was sequenced in a study of identifying expanded T cells in peripheral blood. Produced via immunoSEQ multiplex PCR; TCRdb's table is partial and in-frame only. The profile covers about 130,000 clones, with around 88% appearing a single time and more than 7% taken by the ten largest. The sample consisted of blood. These receptors were taken from a person aged 18 to 75 in good health.

In its sample, this clone was seen once. This chain joins TRBV19 and TRBJ2-7, with 7 bases matching TRBD1. Germline values: CDR1 LNHDA, CDR2 SQIVND (reference sequence). V was pared by 1 base and J by 7 bases, with 4 bases of the junction left unmatched. This CDR3 comprises 13 residues. The CDR3 DNA is TGTGCCAGTAGTATAGGCAGACAGGGTGAGCAGTACTTC. As protein: CASSIGRQGEQYF.

This clone was recorded only once. The CDR3 coding sequence is TGTGCCAGCAGCCTCTCCTCGGACACTGCTAACTATGGCTACACCTTC. It yields the protein CASSLSSDTANYGYTF. The chain joins TRBV6-4 to TRBJ1-2, with D possibly being TRBD1 (5 bases). Germline CDR1 and CDR2: MRHNA and SNTAGT. The germline V and J ends were trimmed by 6 bases and 0 bases, with 17 bases remaining between them. This CDR3 contains 16 residues.

Here the CDR3 reads CASSSGFNEKLFF. The DNA for the CDR3 is TGTGCCAGCAGCTCAGGTTTTAATGAAAAACTGTTTTTT. The chain employs TRBV7-2 and TRBJ1-4; D remains unclear. Germline V gives CDR1 SGHTA, CDR2 FQGNSA. The V and J ends lost 4 bases and 4 bases respectively, with 7 bases between them. CDR3 size: 13 residues.

The CDR3 is CASSPLPENTEAFF. The CDR3, as DNA: TGTGCCAGCTCACCCTTACCCGAGAACACTGAAGCTTTCTTT. The V call is TRBV18, the J call TRBJ1-1; no firm D call. CDR1 is KGHSH, CDR2 LQKENI, per germline. The CDR3 runs to 14 residues. V lost 3 bases to trimming and J lost 1 base, with 9 bases between them. The full variable domain, its missing parts supplied by reference TRBV18 and TRBJ1-1, is NAGVMQNPRHLVRRRGQEARLRCSPMKGHSHVYWYRQLPEEGLKFMVYLQKENIIDESGMPKERFSAEFPKEGPSILRIQQVVRGDSAAYFCASSPLPENTEAFFGQGTRLTVV.

The V call is TRBV27, the J call TRBJ1-5; 7 nucleotides match TRBD1. The V gene end was trimmed by 5 bases and the J gene end by 1 base; junction bases not matched to a gene: 8. This CDR3 comprises 16 residues. Germline V gene data show CDR1 as MNHEY and CDR2 as SMNVEV (reference sequence). The CDR3 nucleotides read TGTGCCAGCAGTCCAACAGGGGAAGGCAGCAATCAGCCCCAGCATTTT. Translated: CASSPTGEGSNQPQHF.

The rearrangement joins TRBV18 to TRBJ2-1; 7 nucleotides agree with TRBD2. This CDR3 region has 13 residues. V lost 1 base, J lost 8 bases, and 2 bases stayed unmatched. Germline assignment: CDR1 KGHSH and CDR2 LQKENI. The CDR3 bases are TGTGCCAGCTCACCACGGGGGAGGGATGAGCAGTTCTTC. Its protein product is CASSPRGRDEQFF.

The chain links TRBV7-8 to TRBJ2-3; 8 bases fit TRBD2. Germline trimming cut 5 bases from V and 5 bases from J; bases unmatched to any gene: 6. This CDR3 spans 14 amino acids. Germline CDR1 and CDR2: SGHVS and FQNEAQ. CDR3 amino acids: CASSQAGVGDTQYF. The CDR3 coding sequence is TGTGCCAGCAGCCAAGCGGGAGTGGGAGATACGCAGTATTTT.

Here the CDR3 DNA reads TGCGCCAGCAGCCCCCTGGGGACTAGCGGGAGTTACAATGAGCAGTTCTTC. Protein: CASSPLGTSGSYNEQFF. The chain combines TRBV4-1 with TRBJ2-1; 14 bases match TRBD2. CDR1 is MGHRA and CDR2 is YSYEKL in the germline V gene. The CDR3 is 17 amino acids. Unmatched junction bases numbered 6, after V lost 4 bases and J lost 4 bases.

This clone occurred once. The rearrangement joins TRBV5-1 to TRBJ1-1; 11 nucleotides align to TRBD1. Germline assignment: CDR1 SGHRS and CDR2 YFSETQ. The ends lost 2 bases at V and 5 bases at J; junction bases unmatched: 2. The CDR3 contains 14 residues. The CDR3 loop reads CASSFRDRGTEAFF. In DNA form, the CDR3 reads TGCGCCAGCAGCTTCCGGGACAGGGGGACTGAAGCTTTCTTT.

Worth noting for this clone: This may be a read error: a much more frequent sequence differs by one nucleotide. The chain employs TRBV6-5 and TRBJ1-2; 9 nucleotides align to TRBD1. Germline V gene data show CDR1 as MNHEY and CDR2 as SVGAGI. CDR3 length: 12 amino acids. CDR3 protein: CARRSGTGNCVF. DNA of the CDR3: TGTGCCCGCAGATCCGGGACAGGGAACTGTGTCTTC.

This sequence joins TRBV7-3 and TRBJ1-5; weak D call: TRBD1 (6 bases). Trimming took 5 bases from V and 4 from J, leaving 15 bases between them. CDR1 and CDR2 (germline): SGHTA, FQGTGA. The CDR3 is 15 residues long. In DNA, the CDR3 is TGTGCCAGCAGCCGTGAAGGGGGAGGTAATCAGCCCCAGCATTTT. Protein: CASSREGGGNQPQHF.

This rearrangement joins TRBV4-3 to TRBJ2-7; D might be TRBD2 (5 bases). Per germline, CDR1 LGHNA and CDR2 YSLEER. CDR3 length: 14 residues. V lost 0 bases, J lost 1 base, and 7 bases lay in between. This chain's CDR3 is CASSQDRGSYEQYF. The CDR3, as DNA: TGCGCCAGCAGCCAAGATCGGGGTTCCTACGAGCAGTACTTC.

J is TRBJ1-1 and V is TRBV25-1; D call uncertain. Trimming took 4 bases from V and 10 from J, leaving 16 bases between them. CDR1 MGHDK and CDR2 SYGVNS come from the germline V gene. The CDR3 runs to 13 residues. CDR3 DNA sequence: TGTGCCAGCAGTGCCCAAAACAGATTAGGAGCTTTCTTT. Translating it yields CASSAQNRLGAFF.

CDR3 residues: CASSTRSGGGNTEAFF. For the CDR3, the DNA is TGTGCCAGTAGTACTCGTTCAGGGGGCGGAAACACTGAAGCTTTCTTT. The chain carries TRBV19 and TRBJ1-1; 8 positions match TRBD1. V was clipped by 4 bases and J by 2 bases; unmatched bases: 9. Looked up from germline, CDR1 is LNHDA and CDR2 is SQIVND (reference sequence). The CDR3 extends over 16 amino acids. Complete variable domain (other parts from reference TRBV19 and TRBJ1-1): DGGITQSPKYLFRKEGQNVTLSCEQNLNHDAMYWYRQDPGQGLRLIYYSQIVNDFQKGDIAEGYSVSREKKESFPLTVTSAQKNPTAFYLCASSTRSGGGNTEAFFGQGTRLTVV.

The chain couples TRBV4-2 to TRBJ2-2, with TRBD2 matching 10 bases. From germline, CDR1 is LGHNA and CDR2 YNFKEQ. Trimming took 0 bases from V and 3 from J; bases not matched to a gene: 4. The CDR3 loop spans 17 amino acids. The CDR3 region has the DNA TGTGCCAGCAGCCAAGAAGGGCTAGCGGGAGACACCGGGGAGCTGTTTTTT. Translating it yields CASSQEGLAGDTGELFF.

The chain carries TRBV4-2 and TRBJ2-5; 11 positions match TRBD2. V shed 3 bases, J shed 2 bases, and the junction held 5 bases outside the gene matches. The CDR3 runs 16 residues. Germline CDR1 LGHNA, CDR2 YNFKEQ. CDR3 sequence reads: CASSQGTSGGQETQYF. The DNA of the CDR3 is TGTGCCAGCAGCCAGGGAACTAGCGGGGGTCAAGAGACCCAGTACTTC.

The table lists this clone with a count of one. Other DNA sequences of this sample code for an identical CDR3. The chain couples TRBV7-2 to TRBJ2-5; tentatively, D is TRBD1 or TRBD2 (5 bases each). V was clipped by 0 bases and J by 5 bases, with 7 bases between them. CDR3 size: 13 residues. Germline V lookup: CDR1 SGHTA, CDR2 FQGNSA. CDR3 loop: CASSLAGRETQYF. The CDR3 DNA is TGTGCCAGCAGCTTAGCGGGACGGGAGACCCAGTACTTC.

On this clone itself: One end of the junction does not line up with germline, which may come from a read error. The chain joins TRBV6-1 to TRBJ2-3, with D perhaps matching TRBD1 (6 bases). The CDR3 consists of 17 residues. Germline V gene sequence: CDR1 MNHNS, CDR2 SASEGT. The CDR3 coding sequence is TGTGCCAGCAGTGACAAGGGGAGAGGGGGTAGCACAGGTACGCAGTATTTT. Residues: CASSDKGRGGSTGTQYF.

The rearrangement joins TRBV2 to TRBJ2-2, with a possible D match to TRBD2 (5 bases). Between the trimmed V and J ends, which lost 6 bases and 4 bases, there was a span of 15 bases. Germline-derived CDR1 and CDR2 are SNHLY and FYNNEI. The CDR3 consists of 15 residues. In nucleotides, the CDR3 is TGTGCCAGCAGCGAACTCCGACTACCCACCGGGGAGCTGTTTTTT. Protein product: CASSELRLPTGELFF.

The CDR3 sequence: CASSLVFRGSGYTF. CDR3 coding DNA: TGTGCCAGCAGCTTAGTATTTAGGGGGTCAGGCTACACCTTC. This chain uses TRBV7-9 with TRBJ1-2, with D possibly being TRBD1 (6 bases). Trimming removed 1 base at V and 8 bases at J, with 14 bases between. From germline, CDR1 is SEHNR and CDR2 FQNEAQ (reference sequence). The CDR3 loop spans 14 amino acids.

V usage is TRBV19 and J usage is TRBJ2-1; 7 bases align to TRBD2. This CDR3 is 13 amino acids long. The V and J ends lost 7 bases and 3 bases, in that order; junction bases with no gene match: 3. In germline, CDR1 is LNHDA, CDR2 SQIVND (reference sequence). This CDR3 reads CASMGGFYNEQFF. CDR3 sequence (DNA): TGTGCCAGTATGGGGGGGTTCTACAATGAGCAGTTCTTC. The full variable domain, completed using reference TRBV19 and TRBJ2-1, is DGGITQSPKYLFRKEGQNVTLSCEQNLNHDAMYWYRQDPGQGLRLIYYSQIVNDFQKGDIAEGYSVSREKKESFPLTVTSAQKNPTAFYLCASMGGFYNEQFFGPGTRLTVL.

The chain has TRBV5-1 and TRBJ2-7; D gene uncertain. Between the trimmed V and J ends, which lost 0 bases and 6 bases, there was a span of 16 bases. The CDR3 consists of 15 residues. Germline values: CDR1 SGHRS, CDR2 YFSETQ. CDR3 residues: CASSLGVPQVGEQYF. The DNA for the CDR3 is TGCGCCAGCAGCTTGGGGGTACCCCAAGTGGGCGAGCAGTACTTC.

The CDR3 region is CASSIDPSDTSSYNEQFF. DNA for the CDR3: TGTGCCAGTAGTATAGACCCCTCGGACACGAGCTCCTACAATGAGCAGTTCTTC. This chain connects TRBV19 to TRBJ2-1, with a weak D call TRBD1 (5 bases). Trimming took 0 bases from V and 0 from J, leaving 15 bases between them. The CDR3 has 18 residues. CDR1 LNHDA and CDR2 SQIVND come from the germline V gene (reference sequence). The whole variable domain, remainder taken from reference TRBV19 and TRBJ2-1, is DGGITQSPKYLFRKEGQNVTLSCEQNLNHDAMYWYRQDPGQGLRLIYYSQIVNDFQKGDIAEGYSVSREKKESFPLTVTSAQKNPTAFYLCASSIDPSDTSSYNEQFFGPGTRLTVL.

For this clone: At one end the junction does not follow the germline gene, possibly because of a read error. The chain carries TRBV29-1 and TRBJ2-2; TRBD1 is a possible D gene (6 bases). The CDR3 is 14 residues long. CDR1 is SQVTM, CDR2 ANQGSEA, per germline. The CDR3 reads CSVELGPFKGELLF. The CDR3 DNA reads TGCAGCGTTGAATTAGGACCCTTCAAGGGGGAGCTGCTTTTT.

The chain links TRBV10-3 to TRBJ1-1; D is unresolved. V lost 7 bases and J lost 1, with 4 bases in between. Germline V lookup: CDR1 ENHRY, CDR2 SYGVKD. The CDR3 length is 11 residues. The CDR3 nucleotides are TGTGCCATCAAGAAGAACACTGAAGCTTTCTTT. The encoded protein is CAIKKNTEAFF.

V is TRBV2 and J is TRBJ2-5, with 7 bases aligning to TRBD2. From germline, CDR1 is SNHLY and CDR2 FYNNEI. Trimming at V came to 6 bases and at J to 5 bases, leaving 12 bases not matched to a gene. The CDR3 is 15 residues long. Here the CDR3 reads CASRMPGGIRETQYF. The CDR3 DNA reads TGTGCCAGCAGGATGCCGGGGGGTATCAGGGAGACCCAGTACTTC. Combining the CDR3 with reference TRBV2 and TRBJ2-5 gives the whole variable domain EPEVTQTPSHQVTQMGQEVILRCVPISNHLYFYWYRQILGQKVEFLVSFYNNEISEKSEIFDDQFSVERPDGSNFTLKIRSTKLEDSAMYFCASRMPGGIRETQYFGPGTRLLVL.

The CDR3 sequence is CASSLAGAPKNIQYF. The CDR3 coding sequence is TGTGCCAGCAGCTTAGCGGGAGCACCCAAAAACATTCAGTACTTC. This chain links TRBV7-9 with TRBJ2-4; tentative D call: TRBD2 (5 bases). CDR3 length: 15 amino acids. The germline CDR1 and CDR2 sequences are SEHNR and FQNEAQ (reference sequence). V was shortened by 0 bases and J by 2 bases, with 8 bases between the two germline ends.

This chain connects TRBV25-1 to TRBJ2-2; no reliable D call. Germline CDR1 is MGHDK and CDR2 is SYGVNS. The length of the CDR3 is 15 residues. V lost 2 bases and J 3 bases, leaving 10 bases between the germline ends. CDR3 residues: CASSENSRYTGELFF. The CDR3 region has the DNA TGTGCCAGCAGTGAAAACAGTAGGTACACCGGGGAGCTGTTTTTT.

In this sample, this clone turned up once. This rearrangement joins TRBV6-6 to TRBJ1-1; 9 bases are a match to TRBD1. Germline V gene sequence: CDR1 MNHNY, CDR2 SVGAGI (reference sequence). This CDR3 is built from 15 residues. Germline trimming cut 5 bases from V and 11 bases from J; bases unmatched to any gene: 15. CDR3 amino acids: CASSPHDRTGAGAFF. CDR3 DNA: TGTGCCAGCAGTCCCCACGATCGGACAGGGGCTGGGGCTTTCTTT.

This clone was seen only a few times. V usage is TRBV19 and J usage is TRBJ1-2; TRBD1 might be the D (5 bases). The ends were cut back, 3 bases at V and 6 bases at J, with 14 bases in the middle. CDR3 length: 14 amino acids. Germline V gene data show CDR1 as LNHDA and CDR2 as SQIVND (reference sequence). CDR3 in amino acids: CASSINGGRDGYTF. The CDR3 coding sequence is TGTGCCAGTAGTATCAATGGGGGTAGAGATGGCTACACCTTC.

V usage is TRBV4-1 and J usage is TRBJ2-5, with 7 bases lining up with TRBD2. CDR1 and CDR2 (germline): MGHRA, YSYEKL. Trimming at V came to 0 bases and at J to 11 bases, leaving 15 bases not matched to a gene. This CDR3 comprises 16 residues. CDR3 sequence reads: CASSQEAGSSGREQYF. Here the CDR3 DNA reads TGCGCCAGCAGCCAAGAAGCGGGCAGTTCGGGGAGGGAGCAGTACTTC.

This clone was seen just once. This chain joins TRBV18 and TRBJ2-7; TRBD1 matches 11 bases. CDR1 is KGHSH, CDR2 LQKENI, per germline. CDR3 length equals 16 residues. V lost 0 bases to trimming and J lost 4 bases; unmatched junction nucleotides: 5. CDR3 residues: CASSPPRTGGSYEQYF. Here the CDR3 DNA reads TGTGCCAGCTCACCACCGAGGACAGGGGGCTCTTACGAGCAGTACTTC.